One T cell receptor beta chain is described in this entry. The antigen remains unidentified. This clone may be a read error of a much larger clone one base away. The use of a sample-barcoded 5' primer and a J-beta primer mix characterized a second PCR of about 7 to 12 cycles. Sequencing yielded, for each sample, at least 2.5 million paired-end reads carrying CDR3. TCRdb re-called the 5' RACE reads with MiXCR, one entry per CDR3 protein. Among around 650,000 distinct CDR3 sequences listed, 40% to 45% were seen once. This specimen belongs to a study of blood T cells in healthy people across ages. General study results and limits: Diversity was higher, and naive CD4+ cells more numerous, in long-lived donors than in aged donors.

The trim removed 7 bases at V and 0 bases at J, leaving 7 bases unmatched. Germline V gives CDR1 SQVTM, CDR2 ANQGSEA. CDR3 length equals 14 residues. Healthy Caucasian individuals from Russia aged about 6 to 90 were enrolled as donors. The sample consisted of blood. V and J are TRBV29-1 and TRBJ2-3; 7 bases map to TRBD1. The TCR was taken from an elderly man in good health. The chain's CDR3 is CSAHRQGSTDTQYF. The CDR3 coding sequence is TGCAGCGCCCACCGACAGGGTAGCACAGATACGCAGTATTTT.